These T cell receptor beta chains were read from a single sample in a study of blood T cell repertoires in COVID-19. The protocol was immunoSEQ multiplex PCR, while the TCRdb copy is restricted to in-frame clones and leaves out a portion. The data contain some 150,000 clones, around 82% of them singletons. The sample comprised peripheral blood. The receptors shown here come from a human donor in a cohort sampled during active COVID-19. Both conserved end residues are part of each CDR3. Fields, in order: clone size, CDR3 length, J gene, V gene, D gene, CDR3 DNA, CDR3 protein. The D gene is left open where the match is weak. Clone size is given for some rows only: seen once, a few or many times, or a class if the clone is expanded.

NA,15,TRBJ2-4,TRBV9,NA,TGTGCCAGCAGCGTAGACACTCAGGGGGGAAACATTCAGTACTTC,CASSVDTQGGNIQYF
NA,14,TRBJ1-3,TRBV19,NA,TGTGCCAGTAGTATAGGAGGACTGGGAAACACCATATATTTT,CASSIGGLGNTIYF
NA,14,TRBJ2-3,TRBV28,TRBD2,TGTGCCAGCCAAGCTAGCGGTTACACAGATACGCAGTATTTT,CASQASGYTDTQYF
NA,15,TRBJ2-5,TRBV5-4,TRBD2,TGTGCCAGCAGCTTTGAGCGGGGGGCACAAGAGACCCAGTACTTC,CASSFERGAQETQYF
NA,14,TRBJ1-5,TRBV7-9,NA,TGTGCCAGCAGGGGAGCGGGGAGCAATCAGCCCCAGCATTTT,CASRGAGSNQPQHF
NA,14,TRBJ1-4,TRBV18,TRBD1,TGTGCCAGCTCCACCGGGACAGGGGCCGAAAAACTGTTTTTT,CASSTGTGAEKLFF
few,14,TRBJ2-5,TRBV2,NA,TGTGCCAGCGGACTTACAGGGTATCGAGAGACCCAGTACTTC,CASGLTGYRETQYF
NA,13,TRBJ2-7,TRBV27,TRBD1,TGTGCCAGCAGCTGGGACAGGGGCCACGAGCAGTACTTC,CASSWDRGHEQYF
NA,16,TRBJ2-7,TRBV6-4,TRBD1,TGTGCCAGCAGTACTCTAAGGGGGCGAGGTGTGTACGAGCAGTACTTC,CASSTLRGRGVYEQYF
NA,17,TRBJ2-1,TRBV4-3,TRBD2,TGCGCCAGCAGCCAAGATCTAACTAGCGGGGTGTACAATGAGCAGTTCTTC,CASSQDLTSGVYNEQFF
NA,14,TRBJ1-3,TRBV11-3,NA,TGTGCCAGCAGCACCAGGGAATCTGGAAACACCATATATTTT,CASSTRESGNTIYF
NA,15,TRBJ2-5,TRBV28,NA,TGTGCCAGCAGTTCTCAGGGGTTGGGGAGAGAGACCCAGTACTTC,CASSSQGLGRETQYF
NA,15,TRBJ1-1,TRBV19,NA,TGTGCCAGTAGAATGGGGGGGAGTGGGAACACTGAAGCTTTCTTT,CASRMGGSGNTEAFF
NA,15,TRBJ2-3,TRBV5-4,NA,TGTGCCAGCAGCTTGGTCGGGGGGCACACAGATACGCAGTATTTT,CASSLVGGHTDTQYF
NA,15,TRBJ2-2,TRBV6-6,TRBD1,TGTGCCAGCAGTTATTGGCAGGGGGCAAACGGGGAGCTGTTTTTT,CASSYWQGANGELFF
NA,16,TRBJ1-1,TRBV7-9,NA,TGTGCCAGCAGCTACGGGGGGAGCAGGGGAGGAACTGAAGCTTTCTTT,CASSYGGSRGGTEAFF
NA,15,TRBJ1-1,TRBV7-9,TRBD1,TGTGCCAGCAGCCCCCGGACAGGGGGCAACACTGAAGCTTTCTTT,CASSPRTGGNTEAFF
NA,18,TRBJ1-1,TRBV19,NA,TGTGCCAGTAGTGACGGGGGGCAGGGCAGCGATCCTAACACTGAAGCTTTCTTT,CASSDGGQGSDPNTEAFF
NA,13,TRBJ1-3,TRBV19,NA,TGTGCCAGTAGTATAGCAGGTGGAAACACCATATATTTT,CASSIAGGNTIYF
NA,13,TRBJ1-5,TRBV6-5,NA,TGTGCCAGCAGTAGACAGGTTGATCAGCCCCAGCATTTT,CASSRQVDQPQHF
NA,15,TRBJ2-5,TRBV12-1,NA,TGTGCCAGCAGCTTTGGGCCAGGGGTAGAAGAGACCCAGTACTTC,CASSFGPGVEETQYF
NA,16,TRBJ2-3,TRBV10-3,NA,TGTGCCATCAGTGAGCCCCACAGGGAAGGGGCAGATACGCAGTATTTT,CAISEPHREGADTQYF
NA,13,TRBJ1-1,TRBV6-2/TRBV6-3,NA,TGTGCCAGCAGCCTCAGGGTGAACACTGAAGCTTTCTTT,CASSLRVNTEAFF
NA,16,TRBJ2-1,TRBV7-9,TRBD2,TGTGCCAGCAGCCCACCTACTAGCGGGGTTAGAAATGAGCAGTTCTTC,CASSPPTSGVRNEQFF
NA,21,TRBJ2-5,TRBV3-1/TRBV3-2,TRBD2,TGTGCCAGCAGCCAAGAAGCCCCGGGACTAGCGGGAGGGCGGAGGGTGGAGACCCAGTACTTC,CASSQEAPGLAGGRRVETQYF
NA,12,TRBJ1-5,TRBV19,NA,TGTGCCAGTAGCCCAGACTATCAGCCCCAGCATTTT,CASSPDYQPQHF
NA,17,TRBJ2-1,TRBV7-3,TRBD2,TGTGCCAGCAGCCCCCGACTAGCGGGGGGGCCGTACAATGAGCAGTTCTTC,CASSPRLAGGPYNEQFF
NA,17,TRBJ2-3,TRBV12-5,TRBD2,TGTGCTAGTGGTTCCGGGACTAGCGGGTTAAGCACAGATACGCAGTATTTT,CASGSGTSGLSTDTQYF
NA,13,TRBJ2-5,TRBV2,NA,TGTGCCAGCAGCTTCACAGGGCTAGAGACCCAGTACTTC,CASSFTGLETQYF
NA,14,TRBJ2-7,TRBV11-3,NA,TGTGCCAGCAGCTACTTAACAGGGACCTACGAGCAGTACTTC,CASSYLTGTYEQYF
NA,19,TRBJ2-1,TRBV21-1,NA,TGTGCCAGCAGCAAAGGACGGACCCGGGGTTTTAGGGTAAACAATGAGCAGTTCTTC,CASSKGRTRGFRVNNEQFF
once,16,TRBJ1-1,TRBV7-9,NA,TGTGCCAGCAGCTTGTGGACAGTGGCCATGAACACTGAAGCTTTCTTT,CASSLWTVAMNTEAFF
NA,12,TRBJ1-1,TRBV10-3,TRBD1,TGTGCCACCCGGGACAGGGTTACTGAAGCTTTCTTT,CATRDRVTEAFF
few,18,TRBJ2-1,TRBV5-6,NA,TGTGCCAGCAGCTCCGGGACAGAGACTCCTCGGGGGAACAATGAGCAGTTCTTC,CASSSGTETPRGNNEQFF
NA,18,TRBJ2-3,TRBV15,NA,TGTGCCACCAGCAGAGAGGCTTTAACTGTAGGGGAAACAGATACGCAGTATTTT,CATSREALTVGETDTQYF
NA,16,TRBJ2-2,TRBV11-2,TRBD2,TGTGCCAGCAGCTTAAGACTAGCGGGGATTACCGGGGAGCTGTTTTTT,CASSLRLAGITGELFF
NA,14,TRBJ2-1,TRBV9,TRBD2,TGTGCCAGCAGCGTAAGCGGGACGGGTAATGAGCAGTTCTTC,CASSVSGTGNEQFF
few,17,TRBJ1-3,TRBV7-9,NA,TGTGCCAGCAGCCTCGGGACACTTGGGAGCTCTGGAAACACCATATATTTT,CASSLGTLGSSGNTIYF
NA,13,TRBJ1-1,TRBV6-5,TRBD1,TGTGCCACGGGACAGATAGGGAACACTGAAGCTTTCTTT,CATGQIGNTEAFF
NA,13,TRBJ2-3,TRBV6-1,NA,TGTGCCAGCAGTGAACAGGGGTTGGATACGCAGTATTTT,CASSEQGLDTQYF
once,13,TRBJ2-3,TRBV10-3,NA,TGTGCCATCACTGCTAGCAGCACAGATACGCAGTATTTT,CAITASSTDTQYF
NA,15,TRBJ2-7,TRBV11-2,NA,TGTGCCAGCAGCTCTCCTCAGGACGGGAAATACGAGCAGTACTTC,CASSSPQDGKYEQYF
NA,17,TRBJ1-2,TRBV24-1,NA,TGTGCCACCAGTGAACCCCGCGGGGGGTCGGCGAACTATGGCTACACCTTC,CATSEPRGGSANYGYTF
NA,16,TRBJ2-5,TRBV7-8,NA,TGTGCCAGCAGCTTAGGGGCAGGGGTGGGACAAGAGACCCAGTACTTC,CASSLGAGVGQETQYF
NA,13,TRBJ1-2,TRBV19,NA,TGTGCCAGTACCGAGACAGGACACTATGGCTACACCTTC,CASTETGHYGYTF
few,13,TRBJ1-1,TRBV29-1,TRBD1,TGCAGCGCTGACAGGGCCGGGAACACTGAAGCTTTCTTT,CSADRAGNTEAFF
NA,14,TRBJ1-2,TRBV3-1/TRBV3-2,NA,TGTGCCAGCAGCCAAGATACGGGAAACTATGGCTACACCTTC,CASSQDTGNYGYTF
NA,16,TRBJ2-3,TRBV5-1,NA,TGCGCCAGCAGCTTGTCAGGGGCGTTTAGCACAGATACGCAGTATTTT,CASSLSGAFSTDTQYF
once,15,TRBJ1-5,TRBV10-3,TRBD1,TGTGCCATCAGTGTAACAGGGGATAGCAATCAGCCCCAGCATTTT,CAISVTGDSNQPQHF
NA,15,TRBJ2-3,TRBV7-2,TRBD2,TGTGCCAGCAGCCTTAGTAGCGGGAGAACAGATACGCAGTATTTT,CASSLSSGRTDTQYF
NA,17,TRBJ2-1,TRBV5-1,TRBD2,TGCGCCAGCAGCCCCTTGCCGACTAGCGCTTACCTCAATGAGCAGTTCTTC,CASSPLPTSAYLNEQFF
NA,14,TRBJ1-2,TRBV5-4,NA,TGTGCCAGCAGCTTGGGACGGAGGAACTATGGCTACACCTTC,CASSLGRRNYGYTF
NA,14,TRBJ2-5,TRBV30,TRBD1,TGTGCCTGGAGGGGCGGGACAGGGACAGAGACCCAGTACTTC,CAWRGGTGTETQYF
once,14,TRBJ2-5,TRBV5-1,NA,TGCGCCAGCAGCCCGCGGGACCCCCGGGAGACCCAGTACTTC,CASSPRDPRETQYF